Listed here are 6 T cell receptor beta chains from one sample, sequenced in a study of blood T cell repertoires in COVID-19. Sequenced by immunoSEQ multiplex PCR; TCRdb stores in-frame clones only, minus some. The sample holds approximately 150,000 clones; over 75% are singletons and the top ten take roughly 4.3%. What was sequenced was PBMCs or T cells enriched from blood (not recorded which). The receptor source for this set is a man in his fifties in a cohort exposed to, infected with or recovered from COVID-19 (not recorded which).

This clone has just a few counts. The chain links TRBV11-2 to TRBJ2-2; the D is unclear. Deletions cut 3 bases from V and 4 bases from J, with 6 bases between. Germline V gene data show CDR1 as SGHAT and CDR2 as FQNNGV. The CDR3 spans 13 residues. The CDR3 loop is CASSFSSTGELFF. DNA of the CDR3: TGTGCCAGCAGCTTTTCGAGCACCGGGGAGCTGTTTTTT.

V and J are TRBV7-9 and TRBJ1-5; unclear D gene. Trimming removed 6 bases from V and 3 bases from J, with 6 bases in between. The CDR3 has 12 amino acids. Germline values: CDR1 SEHNR, CDR2 FQNEAQ (reference sequence). CDR3 sequence reads: CASSPVNQPQHF. CDR3 DNA: TGTGCCAGCAGTCCGGTCAATCAGCCCCAGCATTTT.

The rearrangement joins TRBV10-2 to TRBJ1-1; D call uncertain. Trimming cost V 1 base and J 5 bases, with 14 bases left between them. Germline CDR1 is WSHSY and CDR2 is SAAADI. This CDR3 is built from 15 residues. The CDR3 DNA follows: TGCGCCAGCAGTGAGTGGAGCAGTCGGCGGACTGAAGCTTTCTTT. Translated: CASSEWSSRRTEAFF.

The rearrangement uses TRBV11-3 and TRBJ1-1, with TRBD1 matching over 10 bases. J was trimmed by 7 bases and V by 5 bases; bases with no gene match: 7. Per germline, CDR1 SGHNT and CDR2 YENEEA. The CDR3 runs 14 residues. The CDR3 is CASSLGTGAVEAFF. CDR3 sequence (DNA): TGTGCCAGCAGCCTTGGGACAGGGGCGGTTGAAGCTTTCTTT.

This chain joins TRBV24-1 and TRBJ2-1, with 12 positions matching TRBD2. This CDR3 contains 18 residues. V was clipped by 1 base and J by 8 bases; unmatched bases: 11. Germline values: CDR1 KGHDR, CDR2 SFDVKD. This chain's CDR3 is CATSDFERGLAGLDEQFF. CDR3 nucleotide sequence: TGTGCCACCAGTGATTTTGAGAGGGGACTAGCGGGCCTGGATGAGCAGTTCTTC.

This clone has more than one count but fewer than ten. CDR3 protein: CAWNLGGTEAFF. As DNA, the CDR3 is TGTGCCTGGAACCTCGGGGGGACTGAAGCTTTCTTT. This chain links TRBV30 with TRBJ1-1, with a possible D match to TRBD1 (5 bases). Per germline, CDR1 GTSNPN and CDR2 SVGIG (reference sequence). V shed 4 bases and J shed 5 bases, with 11 bases lying between them. CDR3 length: 12 amino acids.